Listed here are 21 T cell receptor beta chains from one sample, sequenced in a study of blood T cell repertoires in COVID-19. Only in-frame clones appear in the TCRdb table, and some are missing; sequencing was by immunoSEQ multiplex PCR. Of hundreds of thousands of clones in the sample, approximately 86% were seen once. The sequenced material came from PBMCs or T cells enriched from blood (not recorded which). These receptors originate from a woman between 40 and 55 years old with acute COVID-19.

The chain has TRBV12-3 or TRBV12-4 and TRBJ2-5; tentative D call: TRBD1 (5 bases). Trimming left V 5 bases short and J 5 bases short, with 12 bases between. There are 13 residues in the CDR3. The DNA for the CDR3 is TGTGCCAGCAGTAAGACAGCCTGGGAGACCCAGTACTTC. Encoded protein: CASSKTAWETQYF.

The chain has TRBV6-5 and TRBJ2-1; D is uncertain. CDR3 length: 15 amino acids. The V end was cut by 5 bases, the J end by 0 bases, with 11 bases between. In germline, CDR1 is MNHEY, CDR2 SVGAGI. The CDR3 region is CASSTRLASYNEQFF. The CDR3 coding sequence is TGTGCCAGCAGTACCAGACTTGCCTCCTACAATGAGCAGTTCTTC.

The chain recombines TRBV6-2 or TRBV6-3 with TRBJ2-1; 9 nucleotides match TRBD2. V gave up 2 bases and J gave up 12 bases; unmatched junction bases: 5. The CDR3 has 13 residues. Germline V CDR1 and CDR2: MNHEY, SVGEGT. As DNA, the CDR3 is TGTGCCAGCAGTTACGGACTAGCGAGCGGGCAGTTCTTC. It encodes CASSYGLASGQFF.

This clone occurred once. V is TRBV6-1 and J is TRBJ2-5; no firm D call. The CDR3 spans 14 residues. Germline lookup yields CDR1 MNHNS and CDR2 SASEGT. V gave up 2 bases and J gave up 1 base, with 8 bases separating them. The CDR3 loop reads CASSEYSFQETQYF. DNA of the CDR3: TGTGCCAGCAGTGAATATTCGTTCCAAGAGACCCAGTACTTC.

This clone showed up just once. CDR3 loop: CASSLGTSTYEQYF. DNA of the CDR3: TGCGCCAGCAGCCTGGGGACTAGCACCTACGAGCAGTACTTC. V gene TRBV4-1 combines with J gene TRBJ2-7; 9 nucleotides line up with TRBD2. V was clipped by 4 bases and J by 2 bases; unmatched bases: 3. Germline CDR1 and CDR2: MGHRA and YSYEKL. The CDR3 extends over 14 amino acids.

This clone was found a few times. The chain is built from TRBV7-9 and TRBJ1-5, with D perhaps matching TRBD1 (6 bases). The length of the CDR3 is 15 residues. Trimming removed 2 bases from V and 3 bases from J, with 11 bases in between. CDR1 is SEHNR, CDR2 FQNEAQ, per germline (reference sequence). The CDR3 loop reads CASSLHGQINQPQHF. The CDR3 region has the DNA TGTGCCAGCAGCTTACACGGACAGATCAATCAGCCCCAGCATTTT.

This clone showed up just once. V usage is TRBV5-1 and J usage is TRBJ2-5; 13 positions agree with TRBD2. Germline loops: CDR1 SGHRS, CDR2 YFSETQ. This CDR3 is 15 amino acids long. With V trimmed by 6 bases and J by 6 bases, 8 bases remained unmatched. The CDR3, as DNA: TGCGCCAGCACCCTGGGACTAGCGGGAAGGCAGACCCAGTACTTC. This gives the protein CASTLGLAGRQTQYF.

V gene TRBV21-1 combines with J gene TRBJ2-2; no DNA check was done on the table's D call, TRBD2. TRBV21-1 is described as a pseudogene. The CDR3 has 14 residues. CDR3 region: CASSKVTGTGELFF. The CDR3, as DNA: TGTGCCAGCAGCAAAGTAACGGGAACCGGGGAGCTGTTTTTT.

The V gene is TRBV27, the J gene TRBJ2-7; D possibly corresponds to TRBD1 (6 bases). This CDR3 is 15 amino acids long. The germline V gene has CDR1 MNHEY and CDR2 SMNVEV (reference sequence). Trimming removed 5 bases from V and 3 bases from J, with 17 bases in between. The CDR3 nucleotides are TGTGCCAGCAGTCCCGGAAACAGGGCGAACTACGAGCAGTACTTC. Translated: CASSPGNRANYEQYF.

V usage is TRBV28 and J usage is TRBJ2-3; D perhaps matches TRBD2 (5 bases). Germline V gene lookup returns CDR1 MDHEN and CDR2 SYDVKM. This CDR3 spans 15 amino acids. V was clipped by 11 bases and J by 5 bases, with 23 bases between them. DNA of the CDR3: TGTGCCTGCTTGCGGCCAACTACTGGAGGAGATACGCAGTATTTT. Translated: CACLRPTTGGDTQYF.

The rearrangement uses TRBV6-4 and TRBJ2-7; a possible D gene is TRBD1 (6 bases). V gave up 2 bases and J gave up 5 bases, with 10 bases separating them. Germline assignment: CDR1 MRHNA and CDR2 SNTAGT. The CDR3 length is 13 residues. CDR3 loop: CASSDEQGDEQYF. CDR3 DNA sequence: TGTGCCAGCAGTGACGAACAGGGAGACGAGCAGTACTTC.

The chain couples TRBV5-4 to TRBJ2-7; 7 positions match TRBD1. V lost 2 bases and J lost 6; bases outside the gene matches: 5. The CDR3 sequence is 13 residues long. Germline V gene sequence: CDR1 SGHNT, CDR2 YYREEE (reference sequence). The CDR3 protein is CASSFRGSLEQYF. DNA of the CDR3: TGTGCCAGCAGCTTCAGGGGGTCCCTCGAGCAGTACTTC.

In nucleotides, the CDR3 is TGCGCCAGCAGCTTGGTTACTAGCGGGTCCTACGAGCAGTACTTC. Its protein product is CASSLVTSGSYEQYF. This chain connects TRBV5-1 to TRBJ2-7, with 9 bases aligning to TRBD2. The CDR3 spans 15 residues. Germline V gives CDR1 SGHRS, CDR2 YFSETQ. V lost 0 bases and J lost 1; bases outside the gene matches: 2.

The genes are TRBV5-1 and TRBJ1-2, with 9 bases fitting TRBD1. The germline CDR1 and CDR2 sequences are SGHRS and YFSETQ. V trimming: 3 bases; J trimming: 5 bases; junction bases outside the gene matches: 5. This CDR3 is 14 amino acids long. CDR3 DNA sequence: TGCGCCAGCAGCTATTCGACAGGGGGTTATGGCTACACCTTC. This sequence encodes CASSYSTGGYGYTF. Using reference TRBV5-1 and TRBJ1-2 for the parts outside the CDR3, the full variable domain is KAGVTQTPRYLIKTRGQQVTLSCSPISGHRSVSWYQQTPGQGLQFLFEYFSETQRNKGNFPGRFSGRQFSNSRSEMNVSTLELGDSALYLCASSYSTGGYGYTFGSGTRLTVV.

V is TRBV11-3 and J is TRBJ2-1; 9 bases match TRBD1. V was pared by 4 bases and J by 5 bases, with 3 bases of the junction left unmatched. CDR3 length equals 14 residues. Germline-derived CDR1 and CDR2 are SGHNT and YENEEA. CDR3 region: CASSSGQGNNEQFF. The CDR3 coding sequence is TGTGCCAGCAGCTCGGGACAGGGAAACAATGAGCAGTTCTTC.

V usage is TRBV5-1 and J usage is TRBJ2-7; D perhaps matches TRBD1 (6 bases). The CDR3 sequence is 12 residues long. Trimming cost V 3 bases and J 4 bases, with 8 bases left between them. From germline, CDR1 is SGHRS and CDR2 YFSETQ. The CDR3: CASSSGAYEQYF. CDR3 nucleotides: TGCGCCAGCAGCTCAGGGGCATACGAGCAGTACTTC.

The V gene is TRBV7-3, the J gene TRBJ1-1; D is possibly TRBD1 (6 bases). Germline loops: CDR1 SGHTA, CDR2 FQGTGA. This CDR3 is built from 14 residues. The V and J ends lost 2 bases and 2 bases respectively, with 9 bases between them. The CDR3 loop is CASSLQGPNTEAFF. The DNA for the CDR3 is TGTGCCAGCAGCTTACAGGGGCCTAACACTGAAGCTTTCTTT.

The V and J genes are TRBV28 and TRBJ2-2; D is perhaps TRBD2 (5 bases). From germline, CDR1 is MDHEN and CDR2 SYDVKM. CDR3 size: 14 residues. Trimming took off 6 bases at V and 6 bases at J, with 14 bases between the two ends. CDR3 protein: CASSPLGLSGELFF. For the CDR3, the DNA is TGTGCCAGCAGCCCGTTAGGACTCTCCGGGGAGCTGTTTTTT.

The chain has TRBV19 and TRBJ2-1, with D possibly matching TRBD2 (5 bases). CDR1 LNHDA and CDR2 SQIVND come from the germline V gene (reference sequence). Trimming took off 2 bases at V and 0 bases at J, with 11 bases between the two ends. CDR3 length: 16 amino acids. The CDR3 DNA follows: TGTGCCAGTAGTATAAAGCGGAGGAGCTCCTACAATGAGCAGTTCTTC. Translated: CASSIKRRSSYNEQFF.

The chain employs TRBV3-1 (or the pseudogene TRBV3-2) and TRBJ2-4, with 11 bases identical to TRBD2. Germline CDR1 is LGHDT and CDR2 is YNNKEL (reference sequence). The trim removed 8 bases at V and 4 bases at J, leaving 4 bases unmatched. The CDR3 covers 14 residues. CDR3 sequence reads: CASGTSGEKNIQYF. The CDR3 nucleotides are TGTGCCAGCGGGACTAGCGGAGAAAAAAACATTCAGTACTTC.

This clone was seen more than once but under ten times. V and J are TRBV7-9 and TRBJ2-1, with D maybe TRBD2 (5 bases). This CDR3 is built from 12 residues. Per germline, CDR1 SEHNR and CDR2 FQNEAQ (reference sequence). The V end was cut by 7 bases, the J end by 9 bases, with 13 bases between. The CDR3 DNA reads TGTGCCAGCACCCGCGGGTGGGGTGAGCAGTTCTTC. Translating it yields CASTRGWGEQFF.